This T cell receptor (beta chain) was sequenced in a study of T cell repertoires in cytomegalovirus infection. Whole-study context: Both a matching HLA type and CMV infection were indicated by public TCR beta signatures.

Study-wide results and limits: Accumulated public TCR beta family frequency recognized individuals carrying CMV together with the relevant HLA. Dominant in the ex vivo response were TCR beta clonotypes restricted by HLA-C and specific for CMV.

In this sample, this clonotype turned up a few times. Its antigen is undetermined. TCRdb passed the reads through MiXCR, listing each CDR3 protein once. The data hold roughly 100,000 distinct CDR3 sequences, with approximately 16% observed a single time. Germline V gene sequence: CDR1 SQVTM, CDR2 ANQGSEA. The CDR3 covers 11 residues. V gave up 7 bases and J gave up 2 bases, with 9 bases separating them. The rearrangement links TRBV29-1 to TRBJ2-7; D perhaps matches TRBD2 (6 bases). The sample was PBMCs. The sequence was collected from a human donor in good health (CMV status not recorded). Some clones in this sample may be carry-over from other donors' samples. The CDR3 DNA sequence: TGCAGCGGACTAGGTGCCTACGAGCAGTACTTC. It specifies CSGLGAYEQYF.